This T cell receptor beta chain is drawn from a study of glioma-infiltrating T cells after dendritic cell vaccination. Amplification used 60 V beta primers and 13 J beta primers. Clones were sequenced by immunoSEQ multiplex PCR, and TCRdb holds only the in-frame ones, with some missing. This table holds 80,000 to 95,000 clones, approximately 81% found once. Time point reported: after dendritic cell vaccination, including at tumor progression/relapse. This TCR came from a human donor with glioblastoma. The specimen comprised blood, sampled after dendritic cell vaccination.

The CDR3 protein is CASSRQRGAYNEQFF. DNA of the CDR3: TGCGCCAGCAGCCGGCAGCGGGGGGCCTACAATGAGCAGTTCTTC. The V and J genes are TRBV23-1 and TRBJ2-1; 9 bases line up with TRBD2. TRBV23-1 is placed among ORFs of uncertain function. The CDR3 is 15 amino acids. The J segment lost 2 bases and the V segment lost 6 bases, leaving 5 bases of the junction unmatched.